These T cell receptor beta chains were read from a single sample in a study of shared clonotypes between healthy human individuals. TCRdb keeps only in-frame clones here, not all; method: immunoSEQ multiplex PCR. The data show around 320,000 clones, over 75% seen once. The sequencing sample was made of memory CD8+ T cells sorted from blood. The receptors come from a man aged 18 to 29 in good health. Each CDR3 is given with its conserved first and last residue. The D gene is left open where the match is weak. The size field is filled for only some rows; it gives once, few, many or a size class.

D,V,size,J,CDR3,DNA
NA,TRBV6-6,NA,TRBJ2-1,CAAEGGPPYNEQFF,TGTGCGGCGGAGGGCGGGCCGCCTTACAATGAGCAGTTCTTC
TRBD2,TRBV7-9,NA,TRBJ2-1,CASSSGAGDPHWRFF,TGTGCCAGCAGCAGTGGGGCGGGGGATCCTCATTGGCGGTTCTTC
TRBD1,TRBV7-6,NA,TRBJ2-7,CASSLGQSGGAYEQYF,TGTGCCAGCAGCTTAGGGCAGTCAGGGGGTGCGTACGAGCAGTACTTC
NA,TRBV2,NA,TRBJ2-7,CASSEAGIGYEQYF,TGTGCCAGCAGTGAGGCGGGAATAGGCTACGAGCAGTACTTC
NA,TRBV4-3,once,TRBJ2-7,CASSQVPEPDSYEQYF,TGCGCCAGCAGCCAAGTTCCCGAGCCTGATAGCTACGAGCAGTACTTC
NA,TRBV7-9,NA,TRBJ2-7,CASSDDGATGYEQYF,TGTGCCAGCAGCGACGACGGGGCGACTGGGTACGAGCAGTACTTC
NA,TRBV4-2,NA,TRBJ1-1,CASSQAVRNTEAFF,TGTGCCAGCAGCCAAGCTGTGAGGAACACTGAAGCTTTCTTT
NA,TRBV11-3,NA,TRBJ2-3,CASSLEWGDTQYF,TGTGCCAGCAGCTTAGAATGGGGAGATACGCAGTATTTT
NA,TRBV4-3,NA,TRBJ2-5,CASSQEGLAWETQYF,TGCGCCAGCAGCCAAGAGGGGCTAGCGTGGGAGACCCAGTACTTC
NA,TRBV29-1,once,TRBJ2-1,CSVAFLGEEQFF,TGCAGCGTCGCATTTCTAGGAGAGGAGCAGTTCTTC
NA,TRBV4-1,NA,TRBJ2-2,CASSQNVGELFF,TGCGCCAGCAGCCAAAATGTTGGGGAGCTGTTTTTT
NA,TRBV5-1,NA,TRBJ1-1,CASCIGASTEAFF,TGCGCCAGCTGTATTGGGGCCAGCACTGAAGCTTTCTTT
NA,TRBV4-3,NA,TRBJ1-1,CASSMNRRTEAFF,TGCGCCAGCAGCATGAATAGGCGGACTGAAGCTTTCTTT
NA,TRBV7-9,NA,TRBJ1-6,CASSSTNSPLHF,TGTGCCAGCAGCTCAACGAATTCACCCCTCCACTTT
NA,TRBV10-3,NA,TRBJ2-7,CAIKETNYEQYF,TGTGCCATCAAGGAGACTAACTACGAGCAGTACTTC
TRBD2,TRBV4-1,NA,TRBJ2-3,CASSQELAGHSTDTQYF,TGCGCCAGCAGCCAAGAGCTAGCGGGCCATAGCACAGATACGCAGTATTTT
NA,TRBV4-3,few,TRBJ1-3,CASSQDRGSGNTIYF,TGCGCCAGCAGCCAAGACAGGGGTAGTGGAAACACCATATATTTT
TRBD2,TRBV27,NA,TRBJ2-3,CASSLGSAGGQDTQYF,TGTGCCAGCAGTTTAGGGAGTGCGGGGGGGCAAGATACGCAGTATTTT
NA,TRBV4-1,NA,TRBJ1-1,CASSSRAGSTEAFF,TGCGCCAGCAGCTCCAGGGCTGGGAGCACTGAAGCTTTCTTT
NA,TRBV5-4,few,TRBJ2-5,CASSLDPGNQETQYF,TGTGCCAGCAGCTTGGACCCGGGTAACCAAGAGACCCAGTACTTC
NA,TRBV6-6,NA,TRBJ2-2,CASSLLHPGELFF,TGTGCCAGCAGTCTCCTCCACCCCGGGGAGCTGTTTTTT
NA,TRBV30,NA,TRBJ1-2,CAWSSGFGYGYTF,TGTGCCTGGAGTTCCGGTTTTGGCTATGGCTACACCTTC
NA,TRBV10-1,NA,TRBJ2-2,CASSEGANTGELFF,TGCGCCAGCAGTGAGGGGGCGAACACCGGGGAGCTGTTTTTT
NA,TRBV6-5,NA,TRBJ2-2,CASSRGVAGELFF,TGTGCCAGCAGTCGTGGGGTTGCCGGGGAGCTGTTTTTT
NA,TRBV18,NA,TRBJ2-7,CASSPGYEQYF,TGTGCCAGCTCACCGGGCTACGAGCAGTACTTC
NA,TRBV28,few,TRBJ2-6,CASNLKRDGSGANVLTF,TGTGCCAGCAACCTCAAGAGGGATGGCTCTGGGGCCAACGTCCTGACTTTC
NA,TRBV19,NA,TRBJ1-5,CASSMWTGLEDINQPQHF,TGTGCCAGTAGTATGTGGACCGGGTTAGAGGATATCAATCAGCCCCAGCATTTT
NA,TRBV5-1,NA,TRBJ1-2,CASSLADVRSDNYGYTF,TGCGCCAGCAGCTTGGCCGATGTCAGGAGTGATAACTATGGCTACACCTTC
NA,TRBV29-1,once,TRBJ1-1,CSVGRPGPNTEAFF,TGCAGCGTAGGGCGGCCGGGTCCTAACACTGAAGCTTTCTTT
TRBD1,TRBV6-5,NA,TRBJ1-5,CASSSIPGQNQPQHF,TGTGCCAGCAGTTCGATCCCGGGACAGAATCAGCCCCAGCATTTT
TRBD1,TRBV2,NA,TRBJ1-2,CASSEDPDRVYGYTF,TGTGCCAGCAGTGAAGACCCGGACAGGGTCTATGGCTACACCTTC
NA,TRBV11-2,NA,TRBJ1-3,CASSLPRGDENTIYF,TGTGCCAGCAGCCTCCCGCGAGGGGATGAAAACACCATATATTTT
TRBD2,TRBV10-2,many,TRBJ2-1,CASMGTSGDNEQFF,TGCGCCAGCATGGGGACTAGCGGGGATAATGAGCAGTTCTTC
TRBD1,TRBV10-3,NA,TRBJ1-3,CAISGPPGQGFSTGGNTIYF,TGTGCCATCAGTGGGCCCCCGGGACAGGGTTTTTCGACGGGGGGAAACACCATATATTTT
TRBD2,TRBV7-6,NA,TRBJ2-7,CASSPRGTSSYEQYF,TGTGCCAGCAGCCCAAGAGGGACTAGCAGCTACGAGCAGTACTTC
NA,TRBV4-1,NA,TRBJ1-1,CASSQELGGAEAFF,TGCGCCAGCAGCCAAGAGTTGGGGGGGGCTGAAGCTTTCTTT
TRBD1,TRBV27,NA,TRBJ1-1,CASSLSQGGYTEAFF,TGTGCCAGCAGTTTATCACAGGGGGGGTACACTGAAGCTTTCTTT
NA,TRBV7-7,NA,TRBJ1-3,CASSLELLGNTIYF,TGTGCTAGCAGCTTAGAGCTATTGGGAAACACCATATATTTT
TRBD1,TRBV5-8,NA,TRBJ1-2,CASSPRQGGLRYGYTF,TGTGCCAGCAGCCCCCGACAGGGGGGTTTGCGGTATGGCTACACCTTC
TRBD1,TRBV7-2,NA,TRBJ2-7,CASSYIDRGTYEQYF,TGTGCCAGCAGCTATATAGACAGGGGGACCTACGAGCAGTACTTC
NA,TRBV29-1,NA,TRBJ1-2,CSVPWDGYTF,TGCAGCGTCCCATGGGATGGCTACACCTTC
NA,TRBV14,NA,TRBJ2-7,CASSQAGAEQYF,TGTGCCAGCAGCCAGGCAGGGGCCGAGCAGTACTTC
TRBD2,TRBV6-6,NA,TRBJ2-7,CASSGSGTSGPYEQYF,TGTGCCAGCAGCGGCTCCGGGACTAGCGGACCTTACGAGCAGTACTTC
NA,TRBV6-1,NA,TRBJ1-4,CASSVLAGTNEKLFF,TGTGCCAGCAGTGTACTAGCGGGTACTAATGAAAAACTGTTTTTT
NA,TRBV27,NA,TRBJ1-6,CASSFPYSPLHF,TGTGCCAGCAGTTTCCCTTATTCACCCCTCCACTTT
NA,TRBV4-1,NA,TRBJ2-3,CASSQGLGSTDTQYF,TGCGCCAGCAGCCAAGGGTTGGGGAGCACAGATACGCAGTATTTT
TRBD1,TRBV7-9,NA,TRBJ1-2,CASSAGGDGYTF,TGTGCCAGCAGCGCAGGGGGTGATGGCTACACCTTC
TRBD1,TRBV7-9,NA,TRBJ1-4,CASSLGVEEGAATNEKLFF,TGTGCCAGCAGCTTAGGGGTAGAGGAGGGGGCTGCAACTAATGAAAAACTGTTTTTT
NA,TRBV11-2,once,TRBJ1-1,CASSLVPGWGRMNTEAFF,TGTGCCAGCAGCTTAGTTCCCGGCTGGGGACGCATGAACACTGAAGCTTTCTTT
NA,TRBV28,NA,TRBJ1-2,CASSEPGVAYGYTF,TGTGCCAGCTCTGAGCCAGGGGTCGCTTATGGCTACACCTTC
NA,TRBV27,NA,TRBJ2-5,CASSPLRVGGSQETQYF,TGTGCCAGCAGTCCCTTAAGAGTTGGGGGGAGCCAAGAGACCCAGTACTTC
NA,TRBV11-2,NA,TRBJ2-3,CASSPGNGPGDTQYF,TGTGCCAGCAGCCCGGGGAATGGGCCCGGGGATACGCAGTATTTT
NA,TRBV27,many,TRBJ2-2,CASSNEGFGELFF,TGTGCCAGCAGCAACGAGGGGTTCGGGGAGCTGTTTTTT
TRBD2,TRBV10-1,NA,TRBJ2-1,CASSESALAGRIHQQFF,TGCGCCAGCAGTGAGTCTGCACTAGCGGGGCGAATCCATCAGCAGTTCTTC
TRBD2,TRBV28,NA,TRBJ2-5,CASSSRTSGGGETQYF,TGTGCCAGCAGTTCCCGGACTAGCGGGGGTGGCGAGACCCAGTACTTC